Following are 31 T cell receptor beta chains from one sample sequenced in a study of PD-1 blockade in classical Hodgkin lymphoma. Profiling relied on immunoSEQ multiplex PCR, and the TCRdb table lists in-frame clones only, not all of them. Among about 20,000 clones listed, nearly 80% were seen once. Time point: cycle 4 day 1 (C4D1), after more than five weeks of nivolumab. After autologous stem cell transplantation all patients relapsed, and prior brentuximab vedotin exposure differed between cohorts. This material consisted of peripheral blood mononuclear cells (PBMCs), taken before the fourth cycle of nivolumab. The source of these receptors is a human donor with classical Hodgkin lymphoma.

The chain links TRBV6-5 to TRBJ2-3, with 7 bases matching TRBD2. The CDR3 runs to 13 residues. V lost 1 base, J lost 6 bases, and 1 base stayed unmatched. Germline assignment: CDR1 MNHEY and CDR2 SVGAGI. CDR3 coding DNA: TGTGCCAGCAGTTACTTGGGAGGGGATACGCAGTATTTT. Translating gives CASSYLGGDTQYF.

In its sample, this clone ranks as medium-sized. The chain uses TRBV2 and TRBJ1-5; no definite D call. CDR1 and CDR2 (germline): SNHLY, FYNNEI. Trimming took 4 bases from V and 7 from J, leaving 11 bases between them. This CDR3 is built from 13 residues. The CDR3 bases are TGTGCCAGCAGTGCCTGGGGTATGCAGCCCCAGCATTTT. Translation: CASSAWGMQPQHF. The whole variable domain, filled in from reference TRBV2 and TRBJ1-5, reads EPEVTQTPSHQVTQMGQEVILRCVPISNHLYFYWYRQILGQKVEFLVSFYNNEISEKSEIFDDQFSVERPDGSNFTLKIRSTKLEDSAMYFCASSAWGMQPQHFGDGTRLSIL.

V and J are TRBV21-1 and TRBJ2-7; the table's D call, TRBD1, has no DNA check behind it. TRBV21-1 is flagged as a pseudogene. This CDR3 region has 15 residues. CDR3: CASSKGPTGNYEQYF. CDR3 sequence (DNA): TGTGCCAGCAGCAAAGGGCCGACAGGGAACTACGAGCAGTACTTC.

The genes are TRBV27 and TRBJ2-7, with 9 bases aligning to TRBD1. The V segment lost 0 bases and the J segment 2 bases; nucleotides outside the gene matches: 2. CDR1 and CDR2 from the germline V gene are MNHEY and SMNVEV (reference sequence). This CDR3 is 15 amino acids long. The CDR3 sequence: CASSLSWTGAYEQYF. CDR3 nucleotides: TGTGCCAGCAGTTTATCGTGGACAGGGGCCTACGAGCAGTACTTC.

This chain links TRBV5-1 with TRBJ2-7, with D possibly being TRBD1 (6 bases). The germline V gene has CDR1 SGHRS and CDR2 YFSETQ. V lost 0 bases and J 3 bases, leaving 10 bases between the germline ends. The CDR3 is 14 amino acids. The CDR3 region has the DNA TGCGCCAGCAGCTTGGACGGGACAATCTACGAGCAGTACTTC. The encoded protein is CASSLDGTIYEQYF.

The V call is TRBV2, the J call TRBJ2-2; 11 positions agree with TRBD2. The CDR3 has 17 residues. Trimming took 6 bases from V and 1 from J; bases not matched to a gene: 7. The germline CDR1 and CDR2 sequences are SNHLY and FYNNEI. The CDR3 DNA reads as TGTGCCAGCAGCCGCACTAGCGGGGGCCTGAACACCGGGGAGCTGTTTTTT. This translates into CASSRTSGGLNTGELFF.

The sample holds one count of this clone. The rearrangement links TRBV5-1 to TRBJ2-3; a weak D match, TRBD2 (6 bases). V shed 2 bases and J shed 4 bases, with 11 bases lying between them. The CDR3 is 14 amino acids. Germline V CDR1 and CDR2: SGHRS, YFSETQ. This CDR3 reads CASSLGGNPDTQYF. The CDR3 bases are TGCGCCAGCAGCTTAGGCGGGAACCCAGATACGCAGTATTTT.

The chain is built from TRBV6-5 and TRBJ1-2; D is undetermined. The CDR3 has 13 residues. The germline V and J ends were trimmed by 5 bases and 3 bases, with 10 bases remaining between them. CDR1 and CDR2 (germline): MNHEY, SVGAGI. The CDR3 here is CASSRLRDYGYTF. CDR3 nucleotides: TGTGCCAGCAGTCGACTGAGGGACTATGGCTACACCTTC.

This chain links TRBV2 with TRBJ2-3; possibly TRBD1 or TRBD2 for D (6 bases each). Trimming removed 1 base from V and 1 base from J, with 9 bases in between. The CDR3 extends over 15 amino acids. The V gene's germline CDR1 is SNHLY and CDR2 FYNNEI. Here the CDR3 reads CASSEERGGTDTQYF. In DNA form, the CDR3 reads TGTGCCAGCAGTGAAGAGAGGGGGGGCACAGATACGCAGTATTTT.

This clone was seen a few times. The chain couples TRBV10-1 to TRBJ2-5; D not resolved. The CDR3 is 14 residues long. V lost 0 bases and J 7 bases, leaving 12 bases between the germline ends. Germline assignment: CDR1 WNHNN and CDR2 SYGVQD (reference sequence). The CDR3 reads CASSESKHVGTQYF. The CDR3 DNA reads TGCGCCAGCAGTGAGTCCAAGCATGTGGGGACCCAGTACTTC.

The chain is built from TRBV6-1 and TRBJ2-1; 7 bases fit TRBD2. Germline V gene sequence: CDR1 MNHNS, CDR2 SASEGT. The CDR3 is 13 amino acids. Trimming removed 1 base from V and 8 bases from J; junction bases left unmatched: 2. The CDR3 DNA is TGTGCCAGCAGTGAAGAAGCGGGATATGAGCAGTTCTTC. Amino acids: CASSEEAGYEQFF.

This clone is medium-sized by share. The chain combines TRBV5-1 with TRBJ2-7; D is perhaps TRBD2 (5 bases). Germline V lookup: CDR1 SGHRS, CDR2 YFSETQ. V was pared by 4 bases and J by 1 base, with 15 bases between. This CDR3 comprises 15 residues. CDR3 DNA sequence: TGCGCCAGCAGCCCCTATTTCGGGGATTCCTACGAGCAGTACTTC. This translates into CASSPYFGDSYEQYF.

J is TRBJ2-3 and V is TRBV29-1, with TRBD2 matching 9 bases. This CDR3 spans 15 amino acids. In germline, CDR1 is SQVTM, CDR2 ANQGSEA. J gave up 2 bases and V 4 bases, and 7 bases lay outside the gene matches. CDR3 in DNA: TGCAGCGTTGGAGCAGCGGGAGGTCCCACAGATACGCAGTATTTT. Protein: CSVGAAGGPTDTQYF.

The V call is TRBV6-1, the J call TRBJ2-5; D uncertain. The V gene lost 2 bases and the J gene lost 2 bases, with 6 bases spanning the gap. This CDR3 has 13 residues. Germline V gene data show CDR1 as MNHNS and CDR2 as SASEGT. CDR3 sequence (DNA): TGTGCCAGCAGTGAAAACGAGCAAGAGACCCAGTACTTC. Encoded protein: CASSENEQETQYF.

This chain joins TRBV20-1 and TRBJ2-3; D is uncertain. V lost 5 bases and J 6 bases, leaving 9 bases between the germline ends. The germline CDR1 and CDR2 sequences are DFQATT and SNEGSKA (reference sequence). The CDR3 extends over 11 amino acids. CDR3 protein: CSASRPDTQYF. CDR3 in DNA: TGCAGTGCTTCTAGGCCCGATACGCAGTATTTT.

The chain couples TRBV19 to TRBJ2-1; D is uncertain. CDR1 is LNHDA and CDR2 is SQIVND in the germline V gene (reference sequence). V lost 0 bases, J lost 6 bases, and 15 bases lay in between. This CDR3 has 16 residues. The chain's CDR3 is CASSIDLSSTGNEQFF. CDR3 nucleotide sequence: TGTGCCAGTAGTATAGATCTATCCAGTACCGGCAATGAGCAGTTCTTC. Using reference TRBV19 and TRBJ2-1 for the parts outside the CDR3, the full variable domain is DGGITQSPKYLFRKEGQNVTLSCEQNLNHDAMYWYRQDPGQGLRLIYYSQIVNDFQKGDIAEGYSVSREKKESFPLTVTSAQKNPTAFYLCASSIDLSSTGNEQFFGPGTRLTVL.

The chain is built from TRBV15 and TRBJ2-5; 12 bases agree with TRBD1. This CDR3 spans 17 amino acids. Germline-derived CDR1 and CDR2 are LNHNV and YYDKDF (reference sequence). Trimming removed 9 bases from V and 3 bases from J; junction bases left unmatched: 14. This chain's CDR3 is CATAGLGQGALEETQYF. The DNA for the CDR3 is TGTGCCACAGCCGGATTGGGACAGGGGGCATTGGAAGAGACCCAGTACTTC. The variable domain in full, with the rest retrieved from reference TRBV15 and TRBJ2-5, is DAMVIQNPRYQVTQFGKPVTLSCSQTLNHNVMYWYQQKSSQAPKLLFHYYDKDFNNEADTPDNFQSRRPNTSFCFLDIRSPGLGDTAMYLCATAGLGQGALEETQYFGPGTRLLVL.

This clone was counted only a few times. V and J are TRBV5-5 and TRBJ2-7; TRBD1 aligns across 7 bases. In germline, CDR1 is SGHKS, CDR2 YYEKEE (reference sequence). The CDR3 extends over 14 amino acids. Losses at the gene ends were 4 bases for V and 3 bases for J; bases not matched to a gene: 7. DNA for the CDR3: TGTGCCAGCAGCCCTACGGACAGGCACTACGAGCAGTACTTC. The encoded protein is CASSPTDRHYEQYF.

Only a few counts were recorded for this clone. The rearrangement joins TRBV30 to TRBJ1-5, with a weak D call TRBD1 (6 bases). This CDR3 has 15 residues. V gave up 2 bases and J gave up 4 bases, with 15 bases separating them. Germline values: CDR1 GTSNPN, CDR2 SVGIG (reference sequence). Here the CDR3 DNA reads TGTGCCTGGAGTCCCGAGCAGGGGCTGAATCAGCCCCAGCATTTT. Its translation is CAWSPEQGLNQPQHF.

The J gene is TRBJ1-5, the V gene TRBV7-9, with 8 bases identical to TRBD1. Germline V gives CDR1 SEHNR, CDR2 FQNEAQ (reference sequence). The V gene end was trimmed by 4 bases and the J gene end by 5 bases; junction bases not matched to a gene: 7. CDR3 length: 15 residues. CDR3 nucleotide sequence: TGTGCCAGCAGCTCCGCCCAGGACAGGGATCAGCCCCAGCATTTT. As protein: CASSSAQDRDQPQHF.

J is TRBJ1-5 and V is TRBV5-1; D is uncertain. V was cut by 0 bases and J by 2 bases, with 12 bases left in between. The CDR3 is 16 amino acids. CDR1 SGHRS and CDR2 YFSETQ come from the germline V gene. As DNA, the CDR3 is TGCGCCAGCAGCTTGGGTGCACCTCCGGGCAATCAGCCCCAGCATTTT. Its translation: CASSLGAPPGNQPQHF.

V usage is TRBV27 and J usage is TRBJ2-7; 11 bases are a match to TRBD2. Per germline, CDR1 MNHEY and CDR2 SMNVEV (reference sequence). This CDR3 is built from 16 residues. The V segment lost 6 bases and the J segment 2 bases; nucleotides outside the gene matches: 9. CDR3 in amino acids: CASSSSGLAATYEQYF. DNA of the CDR3: TGTGCCAGCAGCTCTTCGGGACTAGCGGCTACCTACGAGCAGTACTTC.

The chain combines TRBV18 with TRBJ1-4; weak D call: TRBD1 (6 bases). The CDR3 sequence is 16 residues long. Germline loops: CDR1 KGHSH, CDR2 LQKENI. The germline V and J ends were trimmed by 3 bases and 7 bases, with 18 bases remaining between them. The CDR3 loop is CASSPMAGVRSEKLFF. CDR3 DNA: TGTGCCAGCTCACCGATGGCAGGGGTCAGGAGTGAAAAACTGTTTTTT.

The chain has TRBV5-4 and TRBJ2-7; D ambiguous. The CDR3 consists of 14 residues. Germline V lookup: CDR1 SGHNT, CDR2 YYREEE (reference sequence). Trimming cost V 2 bases and J 3 bases, with 12 bases left between them. The CDR3 loop is CASSLIPVNYEQYF. CDR3 coding DNA: TGTGCCAGCAGCTTAATCCCCGTGAACTACGAGCAGTACTTC.

This chain uses TRBV14 with TRBJ2-3; perhaps D is TRBD1 or TRBD2 (5 bases each). This CDR3 is 15 amino acids long. The V gene's germline CDR1 is SGHDN and CDR2 FVKESK. V was pared by 1 base and J by 0 bases, with 8 bases between. The CDR3 spells CASSQGGPSTDTQYF. Here the CDR3 DNA reads TGTGCCAGCAGCCAAGGGGGACCAAGCACAGATACGCAGTATTTT.

The V and J genes are TRBV9 and TRBJ2-7; a possible D gene is TRBD2 (5 bases). Germline lookup yields CDR1 SGDLS and CDR2 YYNGEE. Trimming stripped 4 bases from V and 4 bases from J, with 15 bases between. The CDR3 has 14 amino acids. This chain's CDR3 is CASSTGKGFYEQYF. The CDR3 region has the DNA TGTGCCAGCAGCACCGGGAAAGGGTTTTACGAGCAGTACTTC. Full variable domain (outside the CDR3, taken from reference TRBV9 and TRBJ2-7): DSGVTQTPKHLITATGQRVTLRCSPRSGDLSVYWYQQSLDQGLQFLIQYYNGEERAKGNILERFSAQQFPDLHSELNLSSLELGDSALYFCASSTGKGFYEQYFGPGTRLTVT.

This chain joins TRBV4-1 and TRBJ2-7, with D possibly being TRBD2 (5 bases). The CDR3 spans 13 residues. Germline CDR1 and CDR2: MGHRA and YSYEKL. The V end was cut by 0 bases, the J end by 7 bases, with 10 bases between. CDR3: CASSQDRGWEQYF. The CDR3 DNA follows: TGCGCCAGCAGCCAAGATCGGGGTTGGGAGCAGTACTTC.

V gene TRBV9 combines with J gene TRBJ2-5; 11 positions match TRBD1. CDR1 is SGDLS, CDR2 YYNGEE, per germline. With V trimmed by 2 bases and J by 2 bases, 2 bases remained unmatched. CDR3 length: 15 residues. DNA for the CDR3: TGTGCCAGCAGCGTGTGGGACAGGGGGCAAGAGACCCAGTACTTC. Translation: CASSVWDRGQETQYF.

This rearrangement joins TRBV5-4 to TRBJ2-3; D call uncertain. V gave up 2 bases and J gave up 3 bases, with 7 bases separating them. This CDR3 comprises 13 residues. Germline CDR1 SGHNT, CDR2 YYREEE (reference sequence). As DNA, the CDR3 is TGTGCCAGCAGCTTTGCCAGGACAGATACGCAGTATTTT. Translated: CASSFARTDTQYF.

The chain carries TRBV28 and TRBJ1-2; 7 bases are shared with TRBD1. The V gene's germline CDR1 is MDHEN and CDR2 SYDVKM. This CDR3 spans 13 amino acids. With 6 bases clipped from V and 8 bases from J, the junction kept 9 bases outside the gene matches. CDR3 bases: TGTGCCAGCAGCTTGAGGGGGCTTCAAGGCTACACCTTC. Its translation is CASSLRGLQGYTF.

Concerning this clone: In the same sample, other DNA sequences code for this CDR3. The chain recombines TRBV12-5 with TRBJ2-1; no reliable D call. V was shortened by 2 bases and J by 4 bases, with 6 bases between the two germline ends. The CDR3 loop spans 13 amino acids. Germline V gene data show CDR1 as LGHNT and CDR2 as FRNRAP. The CDR3 protein is CASGLTEYNEQFF. As DNA, the CDR3 is TGTGCTAGTGGTTTGACGGAGTACAATGAGCAGTTCTTC.